The 27 T cell receptor beta chains below come from one sample, sequenced in a study of blood T cell repertoires in COVID-19. Profiling relied on immunoSEQ multiplex PCR, and the TCRdb table lists in-frame clones only, not all of them. The sample has 69,000 or so clones; roughly 80% are singletons. Sequencing was performed on peripheral blood. These receptors were taken from a woman of 80 years or more with acute or convalescent COVID-19.

This rearrangement joins TRBV7-3 to TRBJ2-3, with a weak D call TRBD2 (7 bases). Trimming cost V 0 bases and J 6 bases, with 13 bases left between them. Germline V gene sequence: CDR1 SGHTA, CDR2 FQGTGA. The length of the CDR3 is 15 residues. CDR3 DNA sequence: TGTGCCAGCAGCTTAACGGGGGGGCCGGTTGATACGCAGTATTTT. Translation: CASSLTGGPVDTQYF.

V gene TRBV3-1 (or the pseudogene TRBV3-2) combines with J gene TRBJ1-1; no clear D. Trimming stripped 3 bases from V and 5 bases from J, with 13 bases between. From germline, CDR1 is LGHDT and CDR2 YNNKEL (reference sequence). The CDR3 length is 14 residues. The CDR3 region has the DNA TGTGCCAGCAGCCATGTCCCGAGCGGGACTGAAGCTTTCTTT. This sequence encodes CASSHVPSGTEAFF.

This sequence joins TRBV6-6 and TRBJ1-1; TRBD1 matches at 9 bases. The CDR3 runs 15 residues. V trimming: 5 bases; J trimming: 5 bases; junction bases outside the gene matches: 9. Germline CDR1 MNHNY, CDR2 SVGAGI (reference sequence). The CDR3 region is CASSDTPGQGTEAFF. The CDR3, as DNA: TGTGCCAGCAGTGACACACCGGGACAGGGAACTGAAGCTTTCTTT.

V usage is TRBV6-5 and J usage is TRBJ1-5, with TRBD1 identical over 7 bases. This CDR3 has 15 residues. V gave up 5 bases and J gave up 8 bases; unmatched junction bases: 12. Per germline, CDR1 MNHEY and CDR2 SVGAGI. The CDR3 is CASSPQGGRQEPQHF. The CDR3 DNA reads as TGTGCCAGCAGTCCCCAGGGGGGTCGACAAGAGCCCCAGCATTTT.

This clone appeared once. V gene TRBV7-2 combines with J gene TRBJ2-5; TRBD2 agrees at 10 bases. V was pared by 5 bases and J by 4 bases, with 10 bases of the junction left unmatched. Germline V gene data show CDR1 as SGHTA and CDR2 as FQGNSA. This CDR3 spans 16 amino acids. The CDR3 DNA sequence: TGTGCCAGCAGCCCAATTAGCGGGGGGCTGGGAGAGACCCAGTACTTC. It specifies CASSPISGGLGETQYF.

The V call is TRBV24-1, the J call TRBJ2-1, with 10 positions matching TRBD1. The V and J ends lost 3 bases and 7 bases, in that order; junction bases with no gene match: 5. CDR3 length equals 15 residues. From germline, CDR1 is KGHDR and CDR2 SFDVKD. CDR3 bases: TGTGCCACCAGTGATGACAGGGGGCGGAAGAATGAGCAGTTCTTC. The encoded protein is CATSDDRGRKNEQFF.

The rearrangement uses TRBV7-2 and TRBJ2-3, with D unresolved. CDR3 length: 16 amino acids. V was clipped by 1 base and J by 0 bases, with 11 bases between them. From germline, CDR1 is SGHTA and CDR2 FQGNSA. CDR3 sequence reads: CASSLGVSRSTDTQYF. The CDR3 DNA reads as TGTGCCAGCAGCTTAGGGGTTTCGCGGAGCACAGATACGCAGTATTTT.

The genes are TRBV30 and TRBJ2-1, with 11 bases identical to TRBD2. V lost 2 bases and J lost 0; bases outside the gene matches: 12. This CDR3 contains 19 residues. Germline CDR1 is GTSNPN and CDR2 is SVGIG (reference sequence). CDR3 region: CAWSRWLAGGLSSYNEQFF. The DNA of the CDR3 is TGTGCCTGGAGTAGATGGCTAGCGGGGGGACTAAGCTCCTACAATGAGCAGTTCTTC.

This clone has more than one count but fewer than ten. The chain carries TRBV6-6 and TRBJ2-6, with D perhaps TRBD2 (5 bases). Trimming removed 10 bases at V and 4 bases at J, with 8 bases between. Germline V gives CDR1 MNHNY, CDR2 SVGAGI (reference sequence). This CDR3 is 12 amino acids long. For the CDR3, the DNA is TGTGCCACCACGGGGGGGGCCAACGTCCTGACTTTC. Protein: CATTGGANVLTF.

V and J are TRBV3-1 (or the pseudogene TRBV3-2) and TRBJ2-2; possible D gene TRBD1, 5 bases. In germline, CDR1 is LGHDT, CDR2 YNNKEL (reference sequence). V shed 4 bases and J shed 3 bases, with 12 bases lying between them. The CDR3 consists of 15 residues. DNA of the CDR3: TGTGCCAGCAGCCCGAAAACAGGTTACACCGGGGAGCTGTTTTTT. It is translated as CASSPKTGYTGELFF.

This sequence joins TRBV27 and TRBJ2-7; D possibly corresponds to TRBD1 (6 bases). Trimming shortened V by 6 bases and J by 3 bases, and 12 bases separated the two germline ends. The CDR3 length is 13 residues. CDR1 is MNHEY, CDR2 SMNVEV, per germline (reference sequence). CDR3 DNA sequence: TGTGCCAGCAGGCTCCGGGACAACTACGAGCAGTACTTC. This codes for CASRLRDNYEQYF.

In this sample, this clone turned up a few times. The genes are TRBV15 and TRBJ2-6; no reliable D call. V dropped 0 bases and J dropped 0 bases, with 6 bases sitting between them. Germline V gene sequence: CDR1 LNHNV, CDR2 YYDKDF (reference sequence). This CDR3 contains 16 residues. CDR3 sequence (DNA): TGTGCCACCAGCAGAGATGTCAGCTCTGGGGCCAACGTCCTGACTTTC. Its translation is CATSRDVSSGANVLTF.

This sequence joins TRBV6-6 and TRBJ1-2, with 9 bases lining up with TRBD1. The V segment lost 7 bases and the J segment 6 bases; nucleotides outside the gene matches: 15. CDR3 length: 16 residues. CDR1 and CDR2 from the germline V gene are MNHNY and SVGAGI (reference sequence). The CDR3 loop reads CASTTGGQGEGNGYTF. The CDR3 DNA sequence: TGTGCCAGCACTACGGGGGGACAGGGCGAGGGAAATGGCTACACCTTC.

This clone showed up just once. This sequence joins TRBV3-1 (or the pseudogene TRBV3-2) and TRBJ2-6; D may be TRBD2 (5 bases). Germline V CDR1 and CDR2: LGHDT, YNNKEL (reference sequence). The CDR3 contains 18 residues. V was trimmed by 2 bases and J by 0 bases, leaving 14 bases between them. In nucleotides, the CDR3 is TGTGCCAGCAGCCAATATAAGGGAGCAGGCTCTGGGGCCAACGTCCTGACTTTC. Its translation is CASSQYKGAGSGANVLTF.

V usage is TRBV7-9 and J usage is TRBJ1-2, with D possibly TRBD1 on 5 matching bases. CDR1 is SEHNR and CDR2 is FQNEAQ in the germline V gene (reference sequence). The CDR3 has 14 residues. Trimming shortened V by 1 base and J by 2 bases, and 8 bases separated the two germline ends. CDR3 sequence reads: CASSLGAGNYGYTF. The CDR3 DNA follows: TGTGCCAGCAGCTTAGGGGCAGGGAACTATGGCTACACCTTC.

For the CDR3, the DNA is TGTGCCTGGAGAACAGGGGATGAAAAACTGTTTTTT. It codes for CAWRTGDEKLFF. The chain uses TRBV30 and TRBJ1-4, with 7 bases fitting TRBD1. Germline V gene data show CDR1 as GTSNPN and CDR2 as SVGIG (reference sequence). V shed 3 bases and J 6 bases; nucleotides not matched to a gene: 1. The CDR3 runs to 12 residues.

The chain couples TRBV19 to TRBJ2-7; 7 positions match TRBD2. Trimming removed 5 bases from V and 5 bases from J; junction bases left unmatched: 9. The CDR3 has 14 amino acids. Germline values: CDR1 LNHDA, CDR2 SQIVND (reference sequence). CDR3 in DNA: TGTGCCAGTAGTGTACCCGGGGGGTCACACGAGCAGTACTTC. Encoded protein: CASSVPGGSHEQYF.

V and J are TRBV4-1 and TRBJ2-5; 7 bases line up with TRBD2. J was trimmed by 1 base and V by 0 bases; bases with no gene match: 11. This CDR3 has 18 residues. Per the germline V gene, CDR1 is MGHRA and CDR2 is YSYEKL. The CDR3 coding sequence is TGCGCCAGCAGCCAAGAGTTTATGGGGGGGGACTCCCAAGAGACCCAGTACTTC. Its protein product is CASSQEFMGGDSQETQYF.

This chain joins TRBV19 and TRBJ2-6; weak D call: TRBD1 (6 bases). In germline, CDR1 is LNHDA, CDR2 SQIVND (reference sequence). Between the trimmed V and J ends, which lost 4 bases and 0 bases, there was a span of 13 bases. CDR3 size: 17 residues. The CDR3 region is CASSTTGPSSGANVLTF. The CDR3 DNA sequence: TGTGCCAGTAGTACCACAGGGCCGAGCTCTGGGGCCAACGTCCTGACTTTC.

V usage is TRBV5-1 and J usage is TRBJ1-1, with D perhaps matching TRBD1 (6 bases). The germline CDR1 and CDR2 sequences are SGHRS and YFSETQ. The CDR3 consists of 15 residues. Trimming took off 0 bases at V and 1 base at J, with 10 bases between the two ends. The CDR3 nucleotides are TGCGCCAGCAGCTTGGATGGACAGCCGAACACTGAAGCTTTCTTT. The encoded protein is CASSLDGQPNTEAFF. Variable domain in full (rest from reference TRBV5-1 and TRBJ1-1): KAGVTQTPRYLIKTRGQQVTLSCSPISGHRSVSWYQQTPGQGLQFLFEYFSETQRNKGNFPGRFSGRQFSNSRSEMNVSTLELGDSALYLCASSLDGQPNTEAFFGQGTRLTVV.

This chain uses TRBV9 with TRBJ1-3; no definite D call. The germline CDR1 and CDR2 sequences are SGDLS and YYNGEE. V was cut by 1 base and J by 4 bases, with 15 bases left in between. CDR3 length: 16 amino acids. The CDR3 DNA is TGTGCCAGCAGCGTAAACCCCTGGGCAGGAGGAAACACCATATATTTT. As protein: CASSVNPWAGGNTIYF.

The J gene is TRBJ2-1, the V gene TRBV30; weak D call: TRBD2 (5 bases). Looked up from germline, CDR1 is GTSNPN and CDR2 is SVGIG (reference sequence). V was trimmed by 1 base and J by 9 bases, leaving 16 bases between them. This CDR3 has 14 amino acids. This CDR3 reads CAWSGTSRLGEQFF. CDR3 bases: TGTGCCTGGAGTGGCACTAGTCGTCTTGGTGAGCAGTTCTTC. Combining the CDR3 with reference TRBV30 and TRBJ2-1 gives the whole variable domain SQTIHQWPATLVQPVGSPLSLECTVEGTSNPNLYWYRQAAGRGLQLLFYSVGIGQISSEVPQNLSASRPQDRQFILSSKKLLLSDSGFYLCAWSGTSRLGEQFFGPGTRLTVL.

The gene calls are TRBV7-2 and TRBJ2-1, with 13 bases lining up with TRBD2. The CDR3 is made up of 14 amino acids. Germline V gives CDR1 SGHTA, CDR2 FQGNSA. With 3 bases clipped from V and 9 bases from J, the junction kept 2 bases outside the gene matches. The CDR3 DNA is TGTGCCAGCAGCTTGACTAGCGGGGGGAGTGAGCAGTTCTTC. It codes for CASSLTSGGSEQFF.

The rearrangement joins TRBV5-6 to TRBJ2-5; 7 bases align to TRBD2. Germline lookup yields CDR1 SGHDT and CDR2 YYEEEE. The ends lost 4 bases at V and 5 bases at J; junction bases unmatched: 8. This CDR3 is 14 amino acids long. The CDR3 region has the DNA TGTGCCAGCAGCCCTGCCTGGGGGGGGGAGACCCAGTACTTC. Amino acid sequence: CASSPAWGGETQYF.

V and J are TRBV19 and TRBJ1-3; 8 positions agree with TRBD1. The ends lost 7 bases at V and 5 bases at J; junction bases unmatched: 16. Germline V gene sequence: CDR1 LNHDA, CDR2 SQIVND (reference sequence). The CDR3 runs to 17 residues. The CDR3 nucleotides read TGTGCCAGTACTACCATTTCCGGGACAGGCGTCCGAAACACCATATATTTT. Translation gives CASTTISGTGVRNTIYF.

This clone was detected only once. The chain joins TRBV30 to TRBJ1-5, with a weak D call TRBD1 (6 bases). V lost 2 bases, J lost 3 bases, and 11 bases lay in between. CDR1 and CDR2 from the germline V gene are GTSNPN and SVGIG (reference sequence). The CDR3 is 14 amino acids. The CDR3: CAWSSQGNNQPQHF. CDR3 DNA: TGTGCCTGGAGTTCACAGGGAAACAATCAGCCCCAGCATTTT.

This clone was observed once. The gene calls are TRBV6-5 and TRBJ1-4; 9 bases align to TRBD1. The CDR3 contains 13 residues. In germline, CDR1 is MNHEY, CDR2 SVGAGI. With 8 bases clipped from V and 6 bases from J, the junction kept 4 bases outside the gene matches. CDR3 sequence: CASQGQGYEKLFF. CDR3 coding DNA: TGTGCCAGCCAGGGACAGGGTTATGAAAAACTGTTTTTT.